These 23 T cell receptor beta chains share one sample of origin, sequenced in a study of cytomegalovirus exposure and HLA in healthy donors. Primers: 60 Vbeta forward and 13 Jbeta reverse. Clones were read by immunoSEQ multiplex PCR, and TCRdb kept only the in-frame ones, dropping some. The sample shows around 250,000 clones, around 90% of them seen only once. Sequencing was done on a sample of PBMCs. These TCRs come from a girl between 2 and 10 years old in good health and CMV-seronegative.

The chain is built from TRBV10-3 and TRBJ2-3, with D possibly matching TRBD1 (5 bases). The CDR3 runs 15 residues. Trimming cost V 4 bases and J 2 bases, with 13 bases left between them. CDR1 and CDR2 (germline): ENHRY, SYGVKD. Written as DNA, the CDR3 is TGTGCCATCAGTGTAAGACAGAGCTCCACAGATACGCAGTATTTT. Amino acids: CAISVRQSSTDTQYF.

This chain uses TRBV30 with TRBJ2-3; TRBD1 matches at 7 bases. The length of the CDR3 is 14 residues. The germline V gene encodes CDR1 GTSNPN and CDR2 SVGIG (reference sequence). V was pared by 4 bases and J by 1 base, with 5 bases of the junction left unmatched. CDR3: CAWTTGAGTDTQYF. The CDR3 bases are TGTGCCTGGACAACAGGGGCGGGCACAGATACGCAGTATTTT.

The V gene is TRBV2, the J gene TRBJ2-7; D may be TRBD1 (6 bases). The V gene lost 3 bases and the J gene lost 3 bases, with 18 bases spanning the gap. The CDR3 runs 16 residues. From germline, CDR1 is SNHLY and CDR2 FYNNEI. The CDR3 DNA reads TGTGCCAGCAGTGAGTTAGGGGGAGATATGGACTACGAGCAGTACTTC. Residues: CASSELGGDMDYEQYF.

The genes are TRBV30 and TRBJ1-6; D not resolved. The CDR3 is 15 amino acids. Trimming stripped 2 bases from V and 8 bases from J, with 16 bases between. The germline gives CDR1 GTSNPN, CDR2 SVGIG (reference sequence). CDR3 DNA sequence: TGTGCCTGGAGTAGCAAGGGAGTCCGAGATTCACCCCTCCACTTT. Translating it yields CAWSSKGVRDSPLHF.

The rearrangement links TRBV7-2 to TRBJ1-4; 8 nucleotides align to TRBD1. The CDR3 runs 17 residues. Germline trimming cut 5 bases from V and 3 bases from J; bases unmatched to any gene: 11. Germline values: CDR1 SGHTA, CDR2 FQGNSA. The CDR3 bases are TGTGCCAGCAGCGCCAAGCGCCGGGGACAGGCTAATGAAAAACTGTTTTTT. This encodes CASSAKRRGQANEKLFF. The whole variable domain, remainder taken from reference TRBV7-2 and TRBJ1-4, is GAGVSQSPSNKVTEKGKDVELRCDPISGHTALYWYRQSLGQGLEFLIYFQGNSAPDKSGLPSDRFSAERTGGSVSTLTIQRTQQEDSAVYLCASSAKRRGQANEKLFFGSGTQLSVL.

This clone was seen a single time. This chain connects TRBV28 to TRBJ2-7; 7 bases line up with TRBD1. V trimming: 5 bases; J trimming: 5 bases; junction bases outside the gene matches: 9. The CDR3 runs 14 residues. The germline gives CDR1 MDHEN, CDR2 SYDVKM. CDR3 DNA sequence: TGTGCCAGCAGTAAAGGAGGACAGGAGAACGAGCAGTACTTC. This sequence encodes CASSKGGQENEQYF.

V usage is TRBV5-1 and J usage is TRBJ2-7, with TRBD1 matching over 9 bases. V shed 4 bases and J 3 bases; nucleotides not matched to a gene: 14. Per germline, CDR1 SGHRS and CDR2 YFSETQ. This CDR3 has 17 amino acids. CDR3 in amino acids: CASSPLGQGFNGYEQYF. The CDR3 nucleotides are TGCGCCAGCAGCCCTCTGGGACAGGGTTTTAATGGCTACGAGCAGTACTTC.

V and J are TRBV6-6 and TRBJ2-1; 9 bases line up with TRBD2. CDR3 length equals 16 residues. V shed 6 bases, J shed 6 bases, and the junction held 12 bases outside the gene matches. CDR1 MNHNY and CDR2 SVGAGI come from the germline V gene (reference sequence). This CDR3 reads CASSPELAGAGNEQFF. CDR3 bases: TGTGCCAGCAGCCCGGAGTTAGCGGGAGCCGGCAATGAGCAGTTCTTC.

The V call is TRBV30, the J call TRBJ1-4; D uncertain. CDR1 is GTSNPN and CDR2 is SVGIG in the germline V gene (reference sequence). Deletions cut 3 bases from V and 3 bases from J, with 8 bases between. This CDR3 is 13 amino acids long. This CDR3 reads CAWSQDPNEKLFF. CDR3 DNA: TGTGCCTGGAGCCAGGATCCTAATGAAAAACTGTTTTTT. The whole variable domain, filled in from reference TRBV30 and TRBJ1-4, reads SQTIHQWPATLVQPVGSPLSLECTVEGTSNPNLYWYRQAAGRGLQLLFYSVGIGQISSEVPQNLSASRPQDRQFILSSKKLLLSDSGFYLCAWSQDPNEKLFFGSGTQLSVL.

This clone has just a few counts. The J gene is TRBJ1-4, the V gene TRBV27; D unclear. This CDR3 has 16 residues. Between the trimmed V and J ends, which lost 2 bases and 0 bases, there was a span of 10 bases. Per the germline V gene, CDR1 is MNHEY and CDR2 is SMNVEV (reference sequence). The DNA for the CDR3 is TGTGCCAGCAGTTTAGTCGTCGGTGCAACTAATGAAAAACTGTTTTTT. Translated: CASSLVVGATNEKLFF.

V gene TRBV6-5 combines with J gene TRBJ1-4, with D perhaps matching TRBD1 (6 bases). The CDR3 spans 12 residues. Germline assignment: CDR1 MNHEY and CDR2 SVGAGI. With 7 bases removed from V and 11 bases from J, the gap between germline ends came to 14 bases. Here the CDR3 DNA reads TGTGCCAGCAATAACAGGGCTGGCAAACTGTTTTTT. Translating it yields CASNNRAGKLFF.

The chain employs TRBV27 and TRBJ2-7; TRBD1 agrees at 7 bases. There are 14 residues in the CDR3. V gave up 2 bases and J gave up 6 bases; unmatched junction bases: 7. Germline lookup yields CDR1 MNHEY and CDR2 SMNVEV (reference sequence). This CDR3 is CASSLDRVRGEQYF. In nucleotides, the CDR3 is TGTGCCAGCAGTTTAGACAGGGTGAGGGGCGAGCAGTACTTC.

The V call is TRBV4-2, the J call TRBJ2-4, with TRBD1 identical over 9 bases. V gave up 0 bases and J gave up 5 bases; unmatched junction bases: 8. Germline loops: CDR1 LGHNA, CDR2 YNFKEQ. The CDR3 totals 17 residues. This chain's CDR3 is CASSQDFPTGGENIQYF. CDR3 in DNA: TGTGCCAGCAGCCAAGATTTTCCGACAGGGGGGGAAAACATTCAGTACTTC.

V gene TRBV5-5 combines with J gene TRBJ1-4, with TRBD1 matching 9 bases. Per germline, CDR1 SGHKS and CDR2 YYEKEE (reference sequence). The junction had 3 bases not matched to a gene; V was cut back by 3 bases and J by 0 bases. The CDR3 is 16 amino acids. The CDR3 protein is CASSWGQGSTNEKLFF. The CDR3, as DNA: TGTGCCAGCAGCTGGGGACAGGGCTCAACTAATGAAAAACTGTTTTTT.

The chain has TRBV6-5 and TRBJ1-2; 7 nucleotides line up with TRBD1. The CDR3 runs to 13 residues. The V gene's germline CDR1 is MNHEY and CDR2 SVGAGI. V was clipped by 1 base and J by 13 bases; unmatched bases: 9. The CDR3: CASSYFPGQPSTF. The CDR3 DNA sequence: TGTGCCAGCAGTTACTTTCCGGGACAGCCATCCACCTTC.

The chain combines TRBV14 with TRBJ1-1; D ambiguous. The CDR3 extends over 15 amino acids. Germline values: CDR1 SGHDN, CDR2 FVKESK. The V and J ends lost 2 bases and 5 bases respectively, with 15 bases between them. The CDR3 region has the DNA TGTGCCAGCAGCCAACGAACACCTACGGGAACTGAAGCTTTCTTT. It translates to CASSQRTPTGTEAFF. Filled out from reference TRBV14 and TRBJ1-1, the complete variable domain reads EAGVTQFPSHSVIEKGQTVTLRCDPISGHDNLYWYRRVMGKEIKFLLHFVKESKQDESGMPNNRFLAERTGGTYSTLKVQPAELEDSGVYFCASSQRTPTGTEAFFGQGTRLTVV.

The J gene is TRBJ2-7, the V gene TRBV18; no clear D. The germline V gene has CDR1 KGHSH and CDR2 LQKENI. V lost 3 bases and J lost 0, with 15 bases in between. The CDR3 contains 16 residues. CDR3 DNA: TGTGCCAGCTCACCTATGAAGCAGGCCTACTCCTACGAGCAGTACTTC. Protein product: CASSPMKQAYSYEQYF.

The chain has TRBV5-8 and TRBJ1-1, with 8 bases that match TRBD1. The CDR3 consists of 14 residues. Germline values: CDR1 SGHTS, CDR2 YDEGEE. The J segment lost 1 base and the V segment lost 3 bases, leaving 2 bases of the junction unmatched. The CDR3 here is CASSSRGRNTEAFF. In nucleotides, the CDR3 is TGTGCCAGCAGCTCCAGGGGGCGGAACACTGAAGCTTTCTTT. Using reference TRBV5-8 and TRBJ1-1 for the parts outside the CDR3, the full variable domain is EAGVTQSPTHLIKTRGQQATLRCSPISGHTSVYWYQQALGLGLQFLLWYDEGEERNRGNFPPRFSGRQFPNYSSELNVNALELEDSALYLCASSSRGRNTEAFFGQGTRLTVV.

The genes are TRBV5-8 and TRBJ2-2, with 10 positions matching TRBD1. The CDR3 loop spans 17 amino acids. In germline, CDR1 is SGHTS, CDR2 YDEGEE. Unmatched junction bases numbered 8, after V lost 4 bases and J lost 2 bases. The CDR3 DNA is TGTGCCAGCAGCGAGTTGGGACAGGGGCATAACACCGGGGAGCTGTTTTTT. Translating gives CASSELGQGHNTGELFF.

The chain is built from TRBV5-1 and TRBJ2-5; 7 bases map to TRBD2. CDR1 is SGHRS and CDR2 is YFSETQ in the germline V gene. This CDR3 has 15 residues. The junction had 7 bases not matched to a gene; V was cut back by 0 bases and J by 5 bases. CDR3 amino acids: CASSLGGTNGETQYF. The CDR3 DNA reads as TGCGCCAGCAGCTTGGGCGGGACTAACGGGGAGACCCAGTACTTC.

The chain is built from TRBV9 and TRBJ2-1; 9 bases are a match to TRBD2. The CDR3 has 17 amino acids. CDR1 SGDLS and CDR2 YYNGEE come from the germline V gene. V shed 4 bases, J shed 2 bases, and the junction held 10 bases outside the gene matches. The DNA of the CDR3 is TGTGCCAGCAGCCCCCCTCTCGGCGGGGGGGCCTACAATGAGCAGTTCTTC. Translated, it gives CASSPPLGGGAYNEQFF.

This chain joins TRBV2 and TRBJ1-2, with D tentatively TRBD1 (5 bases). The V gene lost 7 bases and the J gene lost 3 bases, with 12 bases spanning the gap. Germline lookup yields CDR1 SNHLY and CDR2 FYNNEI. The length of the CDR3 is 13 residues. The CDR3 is CASIKGRDYGYTF. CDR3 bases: TGTGCCAGCATAAAGGGGCGCGACTATGGCTACACCTTC.

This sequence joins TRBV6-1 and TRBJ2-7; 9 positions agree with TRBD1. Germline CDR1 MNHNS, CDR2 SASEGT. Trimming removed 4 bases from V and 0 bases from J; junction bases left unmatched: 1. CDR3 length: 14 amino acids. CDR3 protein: CASSGTGASYEQYF. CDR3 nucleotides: TGTGCCAGCAGTGGGACAGGGGCCTCCTACGAGCAGTACTTC.